These T cell receptor beta chains were read from a single sample in a study of blood T cell repertoires in COVID-19. The repertoire was sequenced with immunoSEQ multiplex PCR; TCRdb's copy has only in-frame clones and lacks some. Here the sample spans more than 300,000 clones, 75% to 90% being singletons. Input material: peripheral blood. These receptors originate from a woman aged 45-59 years with COVID-19, enrolled during active disease. Each CDR3 is given with its conserved first and last residue. The order of the fields is V gene, D gene, J gene, CDR3 length, CDR3 protein, CDR3 DNA. A D gene is named only where the DNA matches it firmly.

v_gene: TRBV3-1/TRBV3-2
d_gene: TRBD1
j_gene: TRBJ2-1
len: 20
CDR3aa: CASSNPRDRGHPNLYNEQFF
CDR3nt: TGTGCCAGCAGCAACCCCCGGGACAGGGGGCACCCTAATCTCTACAATGAGCAGTTCTTC

v_gene: TRBV19
d_gene: TRBD2
j_gene: TRBJ2-5
len: 16
CDR3aa: CASTRWAGGGQETQYF
CDR3nt: TGTGCCAGTACTCGGTGGGCGGGAGGAGGCCAAGAGACCCAGTACTTC

v_gene: TRBV7-8
d_gene: TRBD1
j_gene: TRBJ1-1
len: 14
CDR3aa: CASSFEAQGTEAFF
CDR3nt: TGTGCCAGCAGCTTCGAGGCACAGGGGACTGAAGCTTTCTTT

v_gene: TRBV4-2
d_gene: TRBD2
j_gene: TRBJ2-4
len: 18
CDR3aa: CASSQGKPSGSDKNIQYF
CDR3nt: TGTGCCAGCAGCCAAGGGAAGCCTAGCGGTTCGGACAAAAACATTCAGTACTTC

v_gene: TRBV5-6
d_gene: NA
j_gene: TRBJ1-1
len: 13
CDR3aa: CASSLAGGIGAFF
CDR3nt: TGTGCCAGCAGCTTGGCCGGAGGGATAGGGGCTTTCTTT

v_gene: TRBV3-1/TRBV3-2
d_gene: NA
j_gene: TRBJ1-2
len: 12
CDR3aa: CASSQAARGYTF
CDR3nt: TGTGCCAGCAGCCAGGCCGCCCGCGGCTACACCTTC

v_gene: TRBV19
d_gene: NA
j_gene: TRBJ1-2
len: 14
CDR3aa: CASGPGWVSGGYTF
CDR3nt: TGTGCCAGTGGACCCGGGTGGGTGAGCGGTGGCTACACCTTC

v_gene: TRBV11-2
d_gene: NA
j_gene: TRBJ2-1
len: 17
CDR3aa: CASSHWGRGSSYNEQFF
CDR3nt: TGTGCCAGCAGCCACTGGGGGCGGGGGAGCTCCTACAATGAGCAGTTCTTC

v_gene: TRBV5-6
d_gene: TRBD1
j_gene: TRBJ1-1
len: 13
CDR3aa: CASSTGEYTEAFF
CDR3nt: TGTGCCAGCAGTACAGGGGAATACACTGAAGCTTTCTTT

v_gene: TRBV5-1
d_gene: TRBD2
j_gene: TRBJ2-7
len: 15
CDR3aa: CASSLAASGTYEQYF
CDR3nt: TGCGCCAGCAGCTTGGCGGCTAGCGGAACCTACGAGCAGTACTTC

v_gene: TRBV24-1
d_gene: NA
j_gene: TRBJ2-1
len: 17
CDR3aa: CATSDPAGGGITNEQFF
CDR3nt: TGTGCCACCAGTGACCCTGCAGGTGGAGGGATTACGAATGAGCAGTTCTTC

v_gene: TRBV7-9
d_gene: TRBD2
j_gene: TRBJ2-3
len: 16
CDR3aa: CASSSVAGGPTDTQYF
CDR3nt: TGTGCCAGCAGCTCAGTAGCGGGAGGGCCAACAGATACGCAGTATTTT

v_gene: TRBV30
d_gene: TRBD1
j_gene: TRBJ1-1
len: 12
CDR3aa: CAWIRGDTEAFF
CDR3nt: TGTGCCTGGATCAGGGGGGACACTGAAGCTTTCTTT

v_gene: TRBV29-1
d_gene: TRBD1
j_gene: TRBJ1-4
len: 11
CDR3aa: CSVRQGGKLFF
CDR3nt: TGCAGCGTGCGACAGGGAGGAAAACTGTTTTTT

v_gene: TRBV25-1
d_gene: NA
j_gene: TRBJ2-7
len: 13
CDR3aa: CASSRLPSYEQYF
CDR3nt: TGTGCCAGCAGTCGACTACCGTCCTACGAGCAGTACTTC

v_gene: TRBV7-3
d_gene: NA
j_gene: TRBJ2-3
len: 14
CDR3aa: CASSSLQGIGTQYF
CDR3nt: TGTGCCAGCAGCTCGCTACAGGGTATAGGTACGCAGTATTTT

v_gene: TRBV19
d_gene: TRBD2
j_gene: TRBJ2-7
len: 15
CDR3aa: CASMDLAGRSYEQYF
CDR3nt: TGTGCCAGTATGGACCTAGCGGGACGCTCCTACGAGCAGTACTTC

v_gene: TRBV29-1
d_gene: NA
j_gene: TRBJ2-4
len: 13
CDR3aa: CSATQGAKNIQYF
CDR3nt: TGCAGCGCTACCCAGGGGGCCAAAAACATTCAGTACTTC

v_gene: TRBV9
d_gene: TRBD2
j_gene: TRBJ2-3
len: 16
CDR3aa: CASSPRGLAGTDTQYF
CDR3nt: TGTGCCAGCAGCCCCCGAGGGCTAGCGGGGACAGATACGCAGTATTTT

v_gene: TRBV6-1
d_gene: TRBD1
j_gene: TRBJ1-2
len: 16
CDR3aa: CASSEAGTGLRNGYTF
CDR3nt: TGTGCCAGCAGTGAAGCGGGGACAGGGCTGCGGAATGGCTACACCTTC

v_gene: TRBV5-1
d_gene: NA
j_gene: TRBJ1-5
len: 14
CDR3aa: CASRQGTIDQPQHF
CDR3nt: TGCGCCAGCAGACAAGGGACAATCGATCAGCCCCAGCATTTT

v_gene: TRBV5-1
d_gene: NA
j_gene: TRBJ2-1
len: 15
CDR3aa: CASSWGTGGYNEQFF
CDR3nt: TGCGCCAGCAGCTGGGGTACTGGAGGTTACAATGAGCAGTTCTTC

v_gene: TRBV12-5
d_gene: TRBD1
j_gene: TRBJ2-3
len: 15
CDR3aa: CASGEQGARTDTQYF
CDR3nt: TGTGCTAGTGGGGAACAGGGGGCGCGGACAGATACGCAGTATTTT

v_gene: TRBV5-1
d_gene: TRBD1
j_gene: TRBJ1-2
len: 17
CDR3aa: CASSLKRTGGLGYGYTF
CDR3nt: TGCGCCAGCAGCTTGAAAAGAACAGGGGGCCTTGGGTATGGCTACACCTTC